This T cell receptor beta chain came from a study of OX40 agonist ivuxolimab in advanced cancers. Overall study: Of mixed ages from about 20 to 80 and averaging roughly 60 years, the group was around 78% male.

Only in-frame clones appear in the TCRdb table, and some are missing; sequencing was by immunoSEQ multiplex PCR. This sample has around 83,000 clones, with roughly nine tenths found just once. CDR3 length: 15 residues. Germline V gives CDR1 MNHNS, CDR2 SASEGT. Germline trimming cut 6 bases from V and 0 bases from J; bases unmatched to any gene: 5. The TCR was taken from an adult with an advanced solid tumor such as melanoma, head and neck, liver or kidney cancer. This specimen consisted of CD4+ or CD8+ T cells sorted from blood, obtained in a trial of the OX40 agonist ivuxolimab. This rearrangement joins TRBV6-1 to TRBJ2-7; TRBD1 aligns across 10 bases. The CDR3 region is CASRGQGTSSYEQYF. The CDR3 DNA is TGTGCCAGCAGGGGACAGGGGACGAGCTCCTACGAGCAGTACTTC.